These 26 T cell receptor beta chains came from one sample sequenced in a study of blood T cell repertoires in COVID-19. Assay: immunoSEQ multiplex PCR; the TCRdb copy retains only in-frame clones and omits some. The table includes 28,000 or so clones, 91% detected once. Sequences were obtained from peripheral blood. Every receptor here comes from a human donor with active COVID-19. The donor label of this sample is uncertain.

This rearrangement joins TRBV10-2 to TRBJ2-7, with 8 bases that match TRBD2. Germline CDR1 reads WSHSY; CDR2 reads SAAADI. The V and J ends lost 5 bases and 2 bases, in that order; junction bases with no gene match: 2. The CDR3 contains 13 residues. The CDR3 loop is CASSPGRAYEQYF. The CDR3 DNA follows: TGCGCCAGCAGTCCCGGGAGGGCCTACGAGCAGTACTTC.

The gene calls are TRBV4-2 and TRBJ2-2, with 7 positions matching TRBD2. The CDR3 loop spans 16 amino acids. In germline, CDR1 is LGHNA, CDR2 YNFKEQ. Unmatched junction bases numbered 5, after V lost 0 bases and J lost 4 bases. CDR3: CASSQETGLSTGELFF. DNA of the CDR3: TGTGCCAGCAGCCAAGAAACGGGACTAAGCACCGGGGAGCTGTTTTTT.

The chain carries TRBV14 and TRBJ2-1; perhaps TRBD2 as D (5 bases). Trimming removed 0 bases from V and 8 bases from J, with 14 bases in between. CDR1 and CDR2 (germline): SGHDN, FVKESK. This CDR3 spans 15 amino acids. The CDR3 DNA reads TGTGCCAGCAGCCAAGAAACTGGACGGGGAGATGAGCAGTTCTTC. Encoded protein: CASSQETGRGDEQFF.

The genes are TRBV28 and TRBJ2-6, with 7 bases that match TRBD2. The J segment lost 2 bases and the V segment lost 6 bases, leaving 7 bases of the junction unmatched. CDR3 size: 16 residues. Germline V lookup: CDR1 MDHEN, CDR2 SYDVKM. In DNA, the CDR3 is TGTGCCAGCAGCAGCCCGGGGAGGGCTGGGGCCAACGTCCTGACTTTC. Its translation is CASSSPGRAGANVLTF.

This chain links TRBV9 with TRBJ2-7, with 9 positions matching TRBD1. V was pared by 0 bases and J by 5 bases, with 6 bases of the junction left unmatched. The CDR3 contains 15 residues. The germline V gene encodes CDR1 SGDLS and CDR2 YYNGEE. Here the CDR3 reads CASSVGATGGNEQYF. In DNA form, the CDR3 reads TGTGCCAGCAGCGTAGGGGCCACAGGGGGCAACGAGCAGTACTTC.

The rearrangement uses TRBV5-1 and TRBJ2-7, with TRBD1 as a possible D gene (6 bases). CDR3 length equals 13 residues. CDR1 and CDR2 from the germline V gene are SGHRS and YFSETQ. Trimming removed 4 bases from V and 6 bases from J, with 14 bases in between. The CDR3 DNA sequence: TGCGCCAGCAGCCGTACAGGGAGTGGCGAGCAGTACTTC. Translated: CASSRTGSGEQYF.

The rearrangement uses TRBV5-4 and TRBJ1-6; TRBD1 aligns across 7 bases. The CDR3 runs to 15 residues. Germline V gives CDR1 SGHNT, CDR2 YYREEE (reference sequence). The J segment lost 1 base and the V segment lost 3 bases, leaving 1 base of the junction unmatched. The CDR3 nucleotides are TGTGCCAGCAGCTGGGACAGTTCCTATAATTCACCCCTCCACTTT. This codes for CASSWDSSYNSPLHF.

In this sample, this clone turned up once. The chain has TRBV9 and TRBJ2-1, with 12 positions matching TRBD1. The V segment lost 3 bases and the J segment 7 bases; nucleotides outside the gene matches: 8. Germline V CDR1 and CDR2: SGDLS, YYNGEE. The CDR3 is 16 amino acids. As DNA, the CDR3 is TGTGCCAGCAGCGCCGCGGGACAGGGGGCAGGTAATGAGCAGTTCTTC. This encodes CASSAAGQGAGNEQFF.

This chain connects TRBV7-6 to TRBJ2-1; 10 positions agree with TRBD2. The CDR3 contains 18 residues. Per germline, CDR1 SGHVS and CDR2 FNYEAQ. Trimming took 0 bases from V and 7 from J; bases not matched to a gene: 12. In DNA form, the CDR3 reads TGTGCCAGCAGCTTAGCGCGTGCTAGCGGGAGACCCGGGAATGAGCAGTTCTTC. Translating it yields CASSLARASGRPGNEQFF. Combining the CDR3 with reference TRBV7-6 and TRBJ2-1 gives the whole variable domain GAGVSQSPRYKVTKRGQDVALRCDPISGHVSLYWYRQALGQGPEFLTYFNYEAQQDKSGLPNDRFSAERPEGSISTLTIQRTEQRDSAMYRCASSLARASGRPGNEQFFGPGTRLTVL.

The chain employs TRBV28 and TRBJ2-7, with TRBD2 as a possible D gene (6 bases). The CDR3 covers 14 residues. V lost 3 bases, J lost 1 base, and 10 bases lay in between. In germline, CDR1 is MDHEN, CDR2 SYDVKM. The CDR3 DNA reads TGTGCCAGCAGTTTGGGGGGAGAGTCCTACGAGCAGTACTTC. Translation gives CASSLGGESYEQYF.

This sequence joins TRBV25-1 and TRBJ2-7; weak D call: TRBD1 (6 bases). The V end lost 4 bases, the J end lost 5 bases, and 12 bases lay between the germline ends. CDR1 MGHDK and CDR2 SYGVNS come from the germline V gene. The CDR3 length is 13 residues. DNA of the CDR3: TGTGCCAGCAGTGCACAGGGAGCGAACGAGCAGTACTTC. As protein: CASSAQGANEQYF.

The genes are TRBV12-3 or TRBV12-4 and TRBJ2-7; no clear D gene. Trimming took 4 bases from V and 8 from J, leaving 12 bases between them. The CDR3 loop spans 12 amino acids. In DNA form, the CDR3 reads TGTGCCAGCAGTTCGTCCGGTCGAAAGCAGTACTTC. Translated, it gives CASSSSGRKQYF.

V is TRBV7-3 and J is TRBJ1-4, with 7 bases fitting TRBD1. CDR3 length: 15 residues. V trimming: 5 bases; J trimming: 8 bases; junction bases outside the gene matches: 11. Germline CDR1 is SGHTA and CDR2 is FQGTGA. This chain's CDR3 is CASSTEDRSEEKLFF. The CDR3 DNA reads TGTGCCAGCAGCACAGAGGACAGGTCGGAGGAAAAACTGTTTTTT.

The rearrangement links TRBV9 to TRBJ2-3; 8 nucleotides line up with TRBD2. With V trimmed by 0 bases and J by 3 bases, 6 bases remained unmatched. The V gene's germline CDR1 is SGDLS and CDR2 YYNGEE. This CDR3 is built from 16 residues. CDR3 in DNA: TGTGCCAGCAGCGTAGGAAGCGGGGGCCTTACAGATACGCAGTATTTT. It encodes CASSVGSGGLTDTQYF.

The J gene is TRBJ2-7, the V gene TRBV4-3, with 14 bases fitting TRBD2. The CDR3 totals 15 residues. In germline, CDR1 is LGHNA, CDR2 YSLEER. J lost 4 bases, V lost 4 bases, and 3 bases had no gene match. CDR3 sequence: CASSRGTSGGYEQYF. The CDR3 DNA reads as TGCGCCAGCAGCCGAGGGACTAGCGGGGGTTACGAGCAGTACTTC.

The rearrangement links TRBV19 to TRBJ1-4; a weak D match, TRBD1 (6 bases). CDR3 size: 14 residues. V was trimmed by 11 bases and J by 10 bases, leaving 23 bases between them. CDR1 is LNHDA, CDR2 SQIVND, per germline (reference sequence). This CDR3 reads CASQGGGMIAKLFF. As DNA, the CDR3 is TGTGCCTCACAGGGTGGGGGAATGATAGCAAAACTGTTTTTT.

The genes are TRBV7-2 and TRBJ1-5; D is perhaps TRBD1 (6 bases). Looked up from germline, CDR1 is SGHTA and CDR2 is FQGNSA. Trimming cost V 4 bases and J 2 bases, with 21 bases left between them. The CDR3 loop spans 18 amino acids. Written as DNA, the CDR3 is TGTGCCAGCAGCTACCTTCTAACGGACAGTTTTGGCAATCAGCCCCAGCATTTT. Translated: CASSYLLTDSFGNQPQHF.

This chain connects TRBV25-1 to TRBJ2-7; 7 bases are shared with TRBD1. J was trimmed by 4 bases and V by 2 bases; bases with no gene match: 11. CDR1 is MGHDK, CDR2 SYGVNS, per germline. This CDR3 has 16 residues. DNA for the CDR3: TGTGCCAGCAGTGAACAAGGGGGCCTCGTGGGGTACGAGCAGTACTTC. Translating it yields CASSEQGGLVGYEQYF.

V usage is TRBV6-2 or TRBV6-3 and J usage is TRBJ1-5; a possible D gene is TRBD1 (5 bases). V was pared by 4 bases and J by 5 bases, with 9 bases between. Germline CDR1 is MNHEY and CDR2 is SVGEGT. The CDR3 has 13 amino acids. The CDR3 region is CASSLEGHQPQHF. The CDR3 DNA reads TGTGCCAGCAGTTTGGAGGGGCATCAGCCCCAGCATTTT.

The DNA of the CDR3 is TGTGCCAGCAGTGACCTACTAGCGGGGGTCACCTTTGACTACAATGAGCAGTTCTTC. Translated: CASSDLLAGVTFDYNEQFF. The V call is TRBV6-4, the J call TRBJ2-1; 11 bases line up with TRBD2. Germline CDR1 MRHNA, CDR2 SNTAGT. The V and J ends lost 2 bases and 3 bases, in that order; junction bases with no gene match: 12. The length of the CDR3 is 19 residues.

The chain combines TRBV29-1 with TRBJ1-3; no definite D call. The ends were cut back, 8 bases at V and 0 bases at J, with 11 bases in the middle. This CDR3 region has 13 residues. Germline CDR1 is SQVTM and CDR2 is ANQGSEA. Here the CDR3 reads CSFRGDSGNTIYF. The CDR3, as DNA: TGCAGCTTTCGAGGAGACTCTGGAAACACCATATATTTT.

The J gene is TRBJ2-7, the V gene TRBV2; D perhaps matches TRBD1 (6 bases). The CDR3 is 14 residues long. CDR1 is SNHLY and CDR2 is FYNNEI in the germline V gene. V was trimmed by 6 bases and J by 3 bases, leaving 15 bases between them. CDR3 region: CASRQGSIIYEQYF. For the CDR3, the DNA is TGTGCCAGCAGACAGGGATCTATAATCTACGAGCAGTACTTC.

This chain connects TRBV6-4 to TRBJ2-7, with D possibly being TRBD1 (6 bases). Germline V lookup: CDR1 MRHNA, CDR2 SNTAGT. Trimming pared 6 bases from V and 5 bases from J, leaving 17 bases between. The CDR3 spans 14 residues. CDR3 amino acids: CASRRQVIKNEQYF. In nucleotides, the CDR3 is TGTGCCAGCAGGCGACAGGTCATAAAGAACGAGCAGTACTTC.

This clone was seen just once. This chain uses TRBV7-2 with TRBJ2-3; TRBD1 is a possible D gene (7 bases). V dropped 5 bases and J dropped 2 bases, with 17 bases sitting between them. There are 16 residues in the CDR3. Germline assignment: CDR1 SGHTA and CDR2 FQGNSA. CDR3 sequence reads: CASSRPRDRATDTQYF. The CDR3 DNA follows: TGTGCCAGCAGCCGTCCGCGGGACAGAGCCACAGATACGCAGTATTTT. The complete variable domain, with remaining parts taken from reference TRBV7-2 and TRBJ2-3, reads GAGVSQSPSNKVTEKGKDVELRCDPISGHTALYWYRQSLGQGLEFLIYFQGNSAPDKSGLPSDRFSAERTGGSVSTLTIQRTQQEDSAVYLCASSRPRDRATDTQYFGPGTRLTVL.

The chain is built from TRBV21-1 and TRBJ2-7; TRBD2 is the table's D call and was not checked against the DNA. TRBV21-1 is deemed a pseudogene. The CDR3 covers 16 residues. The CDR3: CASSSRLAGPSYEQYF. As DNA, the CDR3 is TGTGCCAGCAGCAGCCGACTAGCGGGGCCCTCCTACGAGCAGTACTTC.

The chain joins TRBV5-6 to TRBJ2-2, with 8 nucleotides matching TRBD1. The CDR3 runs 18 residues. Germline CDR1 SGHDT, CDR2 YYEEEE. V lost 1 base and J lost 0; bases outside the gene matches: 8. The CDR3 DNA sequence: TGTGCCAGCAGCTTGAACCGGGACAGGTATGCGAACACCGGGGAGCTGTTTTTT. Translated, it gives CASSLNRDRYANTGELFF.